A selection of T cell receptor beta chains follows, all from one sample in a study of shared clonotypes between healthy human individuals. The data were produced by immunoSEQ multiplex PCR, yet TCRdb's version contains in-frame clones alone and is incomplete. Counted here are some 500,000 clones, roughly 95% occurring once; the ten biggest clones make up about 0.06%. Sequenced material: naive CD4+ T cells sorted from blood. These TCRs come from a woman aged 25 to 45 in good health. CDR3s include the opening cysteine and the closing phenylalanine or tryptophan. D genes are given only for firm matches. Clone size appears in some rows only: once, few, many, or a class for an expanded clone.

d_call,clone_size,j_call,v_call,cdr3_aa,cdr3_nt
TRBD2,.,TRBJ2-2,TRBV6-1,CASSVGRATGELFF,TGTGCCAGCAGTGTCGGGAGGGCCACCGGGGAGCTGTTTTTT
TRBD1,.,TRBJ2-2,TRBV5-1,CASSLGQGYTGELFF,TGCGCCAGCAGCCTCGGACAGGGCTACACCGGGGAGCTGTTTTTT
.,.,TRBJ2-3,TRBV11-2,CASSLSRSSGSTQYF,TGTGCCAGCAGCTTATCACGGTCTTCCGGGAGTACGCAGTATTTT
.,.,TRBJ1-5,TRBV7-9,CASSLDRDGNQPQHF,TGTGCCAGCAGCTTAGACAGAGATGGCAATCAGCCCCAGCATTTT
.,.,TRBJ1-1,TRBV6-1,CASSEVIQVWNTEAFF,TGTGCCAGCAGTGAAGTCATTCAGGTATGGAACACTGAAGCTTTCTTT
TRBD1,.,TRBJ2-7,TRBV7-9,CASSPGQGGYEQYF,TGTGCCAGCAGCCCGGGACAGGGAGGGTACGAGCAGTACTTC
.,.,TRBJ1-5,TRBV2,CASSPDVAGNQPQHF,TGTGCCAGCAGCCCGGACGTGGCGGGCAATCAGCCCCAGCATTTT
TRBD2,.,TRBJ2-3,TRBV6-1,CASRLAGLTDTQYF,TGTGCCAGCAGACTAGCGGGACTCACAGATACGCAGTATTTT
TRBD2,.,TRBJ2-3,TRBV7-2,CASSFLGLAGGDTQYF,TGTGCCAGCAGCTTTTTAGGACTAGCGGGAGGAGATACGCAGTATTTT
.,.,TRBJ2-7,TRBV10-3,CAITKSADRYEQYF,TGTGCCATAACAAAATCGGCGGACAGATACGAGCAGTACTTC
TRBD2,.,TRBJ2-1,TRBV6-5,CASSSSGLAGEGEQFF,TGTGCCAGCAGTTCAAGTGGACTAGCGGGAGAGGGCGAGCAGTTCTTC
.,.,TRBJ2-1,TRBV5-6,CASSLTRGTVIYEQFF,TGTGCCAGCAGCTTAACTAGGGGAACCGTCATTTATGAGCAGTTCTTC
.,.,TRBJ2-7,TRBV7-8,CASSLNGYYEQYF,TGTGCCAGCAGCTTAAACGGCTATTACGAGCAGTACTTC
.,.,TRBJ1-2,TRBV28,CASSVGHKPYGYTF,TGTGCCAGCAGTGTGGGACATAAACCCTATGGCTACACCTTC
TRBD1,.,TRBJ1-2,TRBV6-5,CASSYRPGTARGYTF,TGTGCCAGCAGTTATAGGCCCGGGACAGCTAGGGGCTACACCTTC
.,.,TRBJ2-1,TRBV13,CASSRRGISYNEQFF,TGTGCCAGCAGCCGGCGCGGTATCTCCTACAATGAGCAGTTCTTC
TRBD2,.,TRBJ2-7,TRBV11-2,CASSQGLAVEQYF,TGTGCCAGCAGCCAGGGACTAGCGGTTGAGCAGTACTTC
.,once,TRBJ2-1,TRBV9,CASTPGTFSYNEQFF,TGTGCCAGCACCCCCGGGACATTCTCCTACAATGAGCAGTTCTTC
.,.,TRBJ2-5,TRBV11-3,CASSLGSGEGETQYF,TGTGCCAGCAGCTTAGGGAGCGGAGAGGGGGAGACCCAGTACTTC
TRBD1,.,TRBJ1-5,TRBV28,CASRRTTGERNQPQHF,TGTGCCAGCAGACGAACGACAGGGGAGAGGAATCAGCCCCAGCATTTT